This T cell receptor beta chain stems from a study of blood T cell repertoires in COVID-19. Background on the study: Spain, Italy and the United States supplied samples that represented acute and convalescent COVID-19. T cells, B-cell-depleted T cells, or PBMCs provided the cDNA or gDNA that served as material.

The germline V gene has CDR1 MNHNY and CDR2 SVGAGI (reference sequence). V was clipped by 8 bases and J by 8 bases, with 18 bases between them. The CDR3 runs to 13 residues. In the authors' workflow: Using reference gene primer amplification, nucleated cell counts were estimated. Some clones are missing from TCRdb's copy, which holds only in-frame ones; the method was immunoSEQ multiplex PCR. That table gives V, J and clone size, and the DNA gave D and trimming. The sample carries about 70,000 clones, 83% recorded once. Seattle's enrolled individuals joined amid active infection and were then monitored longitudinally.

The material sequenced was peripheral blood. This receptor was obtained from a man aged 25 to 40 with COVID-19, enrolled during active disease. The chain is built from TRBV6-6 and TRBJ1-2; D might be TRBD1 (6 bases). The CDR3 bases are TGTGCCAGCTCAAGAGGGGGATCGGAGGGCTACACCTTC. Its translation is CASSRGGSEGYTF.